One and the same sample provided the 21 T cell receptor beta chains below, sequenced in a study of OX40 agonist ivuxolimab in advanced cancers. The repertoire was sequenced with immunoSEQ multiplex PCR; TCRdb's copy has only in-frame clones and lacks some. The top ten clones hold 25% to 30% of a sample with approximately 23,000 clones, 86% of them seen once. The material was CD4+ or CD8+ T cells sorted from blood, obtained in a trial of the OX40 agonist ivuxolimab. These receptors all come from an adult with an advanced solid tumor such as melanoma, head and neck, liver or kidney cancer.

In DNA, the CDR3 is TGTGCCAGCAGCTTGGCAGTCACAGGGTCCTACCGAGAGACCCAGTACTTC. Protein product: CASSLAVTGSYRETQYF. The J gene is TRBJ2-5, the V gene TRBV7-9; maybe TRBD1 (6 bases). CDR1 is SEHNR, CDR2 FQNEAQ, per germline (reference sequence). The CDR3 is made up of 17 amino acids. Trimming shortened V by 3 bases and J by 4 bases, and 21 bases separated the two germline ends.

By proportion, this clone is medium-sized. The chain joins TRBV5-6 to TRBJ1-1, with 8 bases that match TRBD1. Germline CDR1 SGHDT, CDR2 YYEEEE. This CDR3 has 15 amino acids. V lost 0 bases to trimming and J lost 6 bases; unmatched junction nucleotides: 7. Written as DNA, the CDR3 is TGTGCCAGCAGCTTGGGTACAGGGGGGGTGGCTGAAGCTTTCTTT. Translated, it gives CASSLGTGGVAEAFF.

The V and J genes are TRBV21-1 and TRBJ1-2; no DNA check was done on the table's D call, TRBD1. TRBV21-1 is reported as a pseudogene. The CDR3 has 20 amino acids. As DNA, the CDR3 is TGTGCCAGCAGCAAAGCTCGGGACTTTTTCCGGACCGGGACAGGGTATGGCTACACCTTC. This translates into CASSKARDFFRTGTGYGYTF.

The chain couples TRBV5-1 to TRBJ1-1; 8 bases are a match to TRBD1. After removal of 0 bases from V and 4 bases from J, the junction contained 5 bases not matched to a gene. CDR3 length: 15 residues. Per the germline V gene, CDR1 is SGHRS and CDR2 is YFSETQ. DNA for the CDR3: TGCGCCAGCAGCTTGGAAGGAGACAGGGGCACTGAAGCTTTCTTT. It translates to CASSLEGDRGTEAFF.

As concerns this clone: In the same sample, other DNA sequences code for this CDR3. This chain joins TRBV27 and TRBJ1-1; no clear D. Trimming stripped 3 bases from V and 2 bases from J, with 13 bases between. This CDR3 has 15 amino acids. Germline CDR1 is MNHEY and CDR2 is SMNVEV (reference sequence). The CDR3 coding sequence is TGTGCCAGCAGTTTTTCGGGCGGGCTAAACACTGAAGCTTTCTTT. Translation gives CASSFSGGLNTEAFF.

This sequence joins TRBV14 and TRBJ2-1; 12 nucleotides line up with TRBD2. The CDR3 has 14 amino acids. Per the germline V gene, CDR1 is SGHDN and CDR2 is FVKESK. The junction had 5 bases not matched to a gene; V was cut back by 8 bases and J by 6 bases. The CDR3: CASASGRVSNEQFF. Here the CDR3 DNA reads TGTGCCAGCGCTAGCGGGAGGGTATCCAATGAGCAGTTCTTC.

The chain couples TRBV7-8 to TRBJ2-7, with D perhaps TRBD1 (5 bases). From germline, CDR1 is SGHVS and CDR2 FQNEAQ. V lost 2 bases and J 3 bases, leaving 11 bases between the germline ends. There are 14 residues in the CDR3. The CDR3 DNA sequence: TGTGCCAGCAGCTTAAGGGGCAGGATCTACGAGCAGTACTTC. The encoded protein is CASSLRGRIYEQYF.

V and J are TRBV4-3 and TRBJ1-5, with a tentative D call TRBD1 (5 bases). The CDR3 is made up of 14 amino acids. V was shortened by 0 bases and J by 7 bases, with 10 bases between the two germline ends. Germline assignment: CDR1 LGHNA and CDR2 YSLEER. This CDR3 is CASSQERGAQPQHF. The CDR3, as DNA: TGCGCCAGCAGCCAAGAGAGAGGGGCCCAGCCCCAGCATTTT.

This clone is a singleton in its sample. The junction does not match germline at one end; this may be a read error. Within the sample, other DNA sequences also encode this same CDR3. This chain connects TRBV7-7 to TRBJ2-5; possible D gene TRBD2, 5 bases. The CDR3 length is 14 residues. Germline V gives CDR1 SSHAT, CDR2 FNYEAQ (reference sequence). CDR3: CASSLERDQETQYF. The CDR3 DNA is TGTGCTAGCAGCTTAGAGAGGGATCAAGAGACCCAGTACTTC.

J is TRBJ2-3 and V is TRBV27, with TRBD2 identical over 12 bases. Germline V gives CDR1 MNHEY, CDR2 SMNVEV (reference sequence). This CDR3 region has 17 residues. The V segment lost 5 bases and the J segment 1 base; nucleotides outside the gene matches: 7. CDR3 protein: CASSRLAGDGRTDTQYF. The CDR3, as DNA: TGTGCCAGCAGTAGACTAGCGGGAGATGGACGCACAGATACGCAGTATTTT.

This chain joins TRBV29-1 and TRBJ2-7; maybe TRBD1 (5 bases). Trimming pared 7 bases from V and 2 bases from J, leaving 12 bases between. Looked up from germline, CDR1 is SQVTM and CDR2 is ANQGSEA. The CDR3 covers 12 residues. The CDR3: CSAMDKPYEQYF. The CDR3, as DNA: TGCAGCGCCATGGACAAACCCTACGAGCAGTACTTC.

This chain connects TRBV11-2 to TRBJ2-5; TRBD2 agrees at 13 bases. The CDR3 length is 19 residues. In germline, CDR1 is SGHAT, CDR2 FQNNGV. Trimming took 2 bases from V and 1 from J; bases not matched to a gene: 10. The CDR3 is CASSLTSRLAGGSQETQYF. The CDR3 region has the DNA TGTGCCAGCAGCTTAACTTCCCGACTAGCGGGAGGCTCCCAAGAGACCCAGTACTTC. Combining the CDR3 with reference TRBV11-2 and TRBJ2-5 gives the whole variable domain EAGVAQSPRYKIIEKRQSVAFWCNPISGHATLYWYQQILGQGPKLLIQFQNNGVVDDSQLPKDRFSAERLKGVDSTLKIQPAKLEDSAVYLCASSLTSRLAGGSQETQYFGPGTRLLVL.

The V gene is TRBV11-3, the J gene TRBJ2-4; possibly TRBD1 or TRBD2 for D (6 bases each). The CDR3 runs to 14 residues. V was trimmed by 2 bases and J by 7 bases, leaving 12 bases between them. Germline V gives CDR1 SGHNT, CDR2 YENEEA. CDR3 loop: CASSLRGPGNIQYF. In DNA, the CDR3 is TGTGCCAGCAGCTTACGGGGGCCTGGGAACATTCAGTACTTC.

The chain carries TRBV5-6 and TRBJ2-7; D possibly corresponds to TRBD2 (5 bases). CDR1 SGHDT and CDR2 YYEEEE come from the germline V gene. This CDR3 region has 16 residues. The ends were cut back, 3 bases at V and 0 bases at J, with 16 bases in the middle. CDR3 bases: TGTGCCAGCAGCTCTAGTTCCAGGACTCGCTCCTACGAGCAGTACTTC. Translated, it gives CASSSSSRTRSYEQYF.

The rearrangement uses TRBV5-4 and TRBJ2-7; 13 positions match TRBD2. The CDR3 contains 15 residues. Trimming removed 3 bases from V and 7 bases from J; junction bases left unmatched: 7. Germline CDR1 SGHNT, CDR2 YYREEE (reference sequence). The CDR3 sequence: CASSWGTSGILEQYF. CDR3 in DNA: TGTGCCAGCAGCTGGGGGACTAGCGGGATCCTTGAGCAGTACTTC.

Here the CDR3 DNA reads TGTGCCAGCAGTTTTTGGGGGCGCGAGACCCAGTACTTC. Protein product: CASSFWGRETQYF. The rearrangement joins TRBV28 to TRBJ2-5; perhaps TRBD1 as D (6 bases). Trimming removed 3 bases at V and 5 bases at J, with 10 bases between. CDR1 is MDHEN, CDR2 SYDVKM, per germline. The CDR3 has 13 amino acids.

The rearrangement uses TRBV29-1 and TRBJ2-3; 10 bases are shared with TRBD1. Germline CDR1 reads SQVTM; CDR2 reads ANQGSEA. Germline trimming cut 4 bases from V and 2 bases from J; bases unmatched to any gene: 6. The CDR3 has 15 residues. CDR3: CSVAIDRGPTDTQYF. The CDR3 DNA reads TGCAGCGTTGCTATCGACAGGGGGCCCACAGATACGCAGTATTTT.

This chain joins TRBV19 and TRBJ2-7; 8 nucleotides line up with TRBD1. V trimming: 8 bases; J trimming: 2 bases; junction bases outside the gene matches: 5. The CDR3 is made up of 13 amino acids. Germline V gene sequence: CDR1 LNHDA, CDR2 SQIVND (reference sequence). The CDR3: CASAGQEAYEQYF. DNA for the CDR3: TGTGCCAGTGCGGGACAGGAGGCCTACGAGCAGTACTTC.

This clone was seen more than once but under ten times. The V gene is TRBV13, the J gene TRBJ2-7; 8 positions match TRBD1. Trimming took 6 bases from V and 5 from J; bases not matched to a gene: 3. This CDR3 contains 12 residues. Per the germline V gene, CDR1 is PRHDT and CDR2 is FYEKMQ (reference sequence). This chain's CDR3 is CASSSGQDEQYF. The CDR3 DNA reads as TGTGCCAGCAGTTCGGGACAGGACGAGCAGTACTTC.

This clone occurred a few times. This sequence joins TRBV6-5 and TRBJ2-1; D gene uncertain. Germline lookup yields CDR1 MNHEY and CDR2 SVGAGI. Trimming removed 0 bases from V and 6 bases from J, with 6 bases in between. The CDR3 length is 13 residues. The CDR3 loop reads CASSYSRGNEQFF. The CDR3 region has the DNA TGTGCCAGCAGTTACTCGAGAGGCAATGAGCAGTTCTTC.

The chain links TRBV28 to TRBJ2-7; perhaps D is TRBD1 or TRBD2 (5 bases each). Trimming left V 5 bases short and J 7 bases short, with 21 bases between. The germline V gene has CDR1 MDHEN and CDR2 SYDVKM. This CDR3 has 15 amino acids. CDR3: CASSDSGEPQREQYF. In DNA form, the CDR3 reads TGTGCCAGCAGTGACAGTGGGGAACCCCAGCGGGAGCAGTACTTC.